This T cell receptor beta chain was sequenced during a study of early T cells in non-severe SARS-CoV-2 infection (dated by TCRdb to the early 2020s). Broadly, across the study: TCR sequencing used bulk RNA from unsorted whole blood, so alpha and beta chains could not be paired. The study at large found these results: VDJdb matching was skewed toward anti-spike CD8 responses and likely underestimated virus-specific expansions, missing private and CD4 specificities.

The library came from 5' RACE. The sequencer listed for this sample is NextSeq 500. Unique molecular identifiers were attached to individual cDNA molecules in the TCR library protocol so that sequencing error and PCR bias could be corrected. Both TCR alpha and beta chains were sequenced, and tight co-correlation was observed between alpha and beta sequence abundances in each sample. Per the authors' processing: Decombinator V4 was used to annotate the V gene, J gene and CDR3 of the TCR sequences. TCRs were defined as expanded if a significant change between any two time points was detected under a Poisson model with p below 0.0001. TCR abundances were normalised to the total number of TCRs sequenced in each sample and reported as counts per million. TRAV1-2 paired with TRAJ12, TRAJ20 or TRAJ33 defined MAIT TCRs, while TRAV10 paired with TRAJ18 defined iNKT TCRs. VDJdb, accessed 1 November 2021, was searched for CMV, EBV and SARS-CoV-2 annotated TCRs, with TCRs annotated for multiple antigens excluded. TCRdb applied fastp at Q25 and MiXCR to the public reads, then kept only in-frame beta chains. One record per CDR3 amino acid sequence lists the most common genes and DNA. These V and J calls derive from TCRdb rather than the authors' analysis. The sample table contains approximately 120,000 distinct CDR3 sequences; only one count was recorded for 15% of them. The ten largest clones represent 21% of the sample.

This was a case-control study nested in a cohort of healthcare workers in London, UK, who had nasopharyngeal swab PCR tests and blood samples taken every week. Healthcare workers were enrolled in the week of the UK lockdown, from 23 to 31 March 2020, and were followed every week for up to 16 weeks. The CDR3, from cysteine to phenylalanine, totals 15 residues. Only the CDR3 DNA stays, 45 bases, in frame from base 1. CDR1 SGHAT and CDR2 FQDESV were looked up in the germline V gene (reference sequence). V ends up 6 bases short and J 2 bases short, with an unmatched junction base count of 5. A remark on this clonotype: This clone's antigen is unknown. No qualities accompany the bases; no much larger clone lies one base away.

The chain is made from TRBV11-1 and TRBJ2-7; TRBD2 lines up with 12 middle nucleotides. The TCR sequence derives from an adult who was a healthcare worker with PCR-confirmed SARS-CoV-2 infection or an uninfected control (not recorded which). Sequenced sample: whole blood. The nucleotide sequence is TGTGCCAGCAGTCCTGGACTAGCGGGGACCTACGAGCAGTACTTC. This yields the protein CASSPGLAGTYEQYF.